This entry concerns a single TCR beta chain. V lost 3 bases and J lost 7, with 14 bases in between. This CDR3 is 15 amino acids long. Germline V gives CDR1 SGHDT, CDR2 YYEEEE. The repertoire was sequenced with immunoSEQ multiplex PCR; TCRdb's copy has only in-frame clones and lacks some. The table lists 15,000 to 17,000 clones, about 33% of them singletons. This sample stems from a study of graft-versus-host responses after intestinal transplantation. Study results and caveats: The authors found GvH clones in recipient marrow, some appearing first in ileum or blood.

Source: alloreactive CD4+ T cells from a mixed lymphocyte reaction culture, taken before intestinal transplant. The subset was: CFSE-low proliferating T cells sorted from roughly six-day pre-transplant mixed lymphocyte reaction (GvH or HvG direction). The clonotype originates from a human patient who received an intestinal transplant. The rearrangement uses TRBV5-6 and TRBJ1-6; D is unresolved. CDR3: CASSWIGVSNSPLHF. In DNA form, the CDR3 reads TGTGCCAGCAGCTGGATCGGGGTTTCGAATTCACCCCTCCACTTT.